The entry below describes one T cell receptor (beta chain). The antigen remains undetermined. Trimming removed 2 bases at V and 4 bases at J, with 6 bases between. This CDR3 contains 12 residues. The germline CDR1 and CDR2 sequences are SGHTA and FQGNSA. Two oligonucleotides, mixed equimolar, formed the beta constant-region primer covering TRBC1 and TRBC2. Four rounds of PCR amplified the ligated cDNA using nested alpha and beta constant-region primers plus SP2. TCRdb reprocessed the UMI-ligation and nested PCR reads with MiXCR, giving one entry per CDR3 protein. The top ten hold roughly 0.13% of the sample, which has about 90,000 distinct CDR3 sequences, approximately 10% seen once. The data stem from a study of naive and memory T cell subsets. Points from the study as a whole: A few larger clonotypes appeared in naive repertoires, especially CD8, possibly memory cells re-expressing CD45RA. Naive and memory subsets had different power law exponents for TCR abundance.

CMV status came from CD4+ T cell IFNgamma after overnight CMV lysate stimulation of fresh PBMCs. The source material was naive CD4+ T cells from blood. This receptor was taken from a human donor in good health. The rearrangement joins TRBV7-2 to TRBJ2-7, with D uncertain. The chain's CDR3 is CASSLIRYEQYF. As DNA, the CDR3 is TGTGCCAGCAGCTTAATTCGGTACGAGCAGTACTTC.